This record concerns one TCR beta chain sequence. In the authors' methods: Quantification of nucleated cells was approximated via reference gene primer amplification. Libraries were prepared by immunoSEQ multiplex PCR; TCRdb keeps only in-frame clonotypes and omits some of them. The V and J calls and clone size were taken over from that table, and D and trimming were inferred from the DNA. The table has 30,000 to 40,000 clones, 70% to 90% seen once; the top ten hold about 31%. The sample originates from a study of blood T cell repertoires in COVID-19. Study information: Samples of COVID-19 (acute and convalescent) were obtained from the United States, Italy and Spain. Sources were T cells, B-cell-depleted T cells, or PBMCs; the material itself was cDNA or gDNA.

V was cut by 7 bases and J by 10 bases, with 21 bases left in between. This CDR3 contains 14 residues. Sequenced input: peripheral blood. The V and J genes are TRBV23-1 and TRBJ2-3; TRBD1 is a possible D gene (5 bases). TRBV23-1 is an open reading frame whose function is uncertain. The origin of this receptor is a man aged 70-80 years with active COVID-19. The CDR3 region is CASKSNRRVQSQYF. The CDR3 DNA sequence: TGCGCCAGCAAGAGTAACAGGCGCGTACAGTCGCAGTATTTT.